Detailed here is one T cell receptor (beta chain). Its specificity is unknown. The assay was immunoSEQ multiplex PCR, and TCRdb's table has in-frame clones only and misses some. Of some 320,000 clones detected, about 90% appear once; the ten largest clones hold about 1%. Germline CDR1 and CDR2: MNHEY and SMNVEV (reference sequence). V dropped 2 bases and J dropped 11 bases, with 16 bases sitting between them. CDR3 length: 15 residues. The entry originates in a study of cytomegalovirus exposure and HLA in healthy donors. Study background: The approximately 670 first-cohort repertoires and the 100 to 150 validation repertoires shared the same platform, a later analysis reported. Findings and caveats of the study: Specificity of a few CMV-associated chains for CMV antigens was verified in vitro. The study recorded 164 TCR beta chains that were cytomegalovirus-associated. The TCR clusters that emerged in the first cohort tended, a later analysis found, to co-occur in the approximately 120 validation repertoires.

The sample comprised PBMCs. The sequence came from a woman aged 25 to 45 in good health and CMV-seropositive. This sequence joins TRBV27 and TRBJ1-6, with TRBD1 as a possible D gene (6 bases). DNA for the CDR3: TGTGCCAGCAGTTTAGTGAGGGGGACGGTGACACCCCTCCACTTT. It translates to CASSLVRGTVTPLHF.